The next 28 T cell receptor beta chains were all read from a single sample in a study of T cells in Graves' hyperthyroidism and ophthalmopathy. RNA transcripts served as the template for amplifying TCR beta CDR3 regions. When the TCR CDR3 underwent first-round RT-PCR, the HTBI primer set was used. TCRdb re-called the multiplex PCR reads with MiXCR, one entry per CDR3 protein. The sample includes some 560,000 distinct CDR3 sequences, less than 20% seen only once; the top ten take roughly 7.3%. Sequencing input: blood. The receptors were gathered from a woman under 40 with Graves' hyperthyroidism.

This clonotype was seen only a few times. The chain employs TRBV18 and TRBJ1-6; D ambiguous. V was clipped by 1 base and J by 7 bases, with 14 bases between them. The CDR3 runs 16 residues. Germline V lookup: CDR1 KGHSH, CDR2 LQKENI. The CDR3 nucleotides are TGTGCCAGCTCACCACGGAAGGGTATGAGCAATTCACCCCTCCACTTT. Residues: CASSPRKGMSNSPLHF.

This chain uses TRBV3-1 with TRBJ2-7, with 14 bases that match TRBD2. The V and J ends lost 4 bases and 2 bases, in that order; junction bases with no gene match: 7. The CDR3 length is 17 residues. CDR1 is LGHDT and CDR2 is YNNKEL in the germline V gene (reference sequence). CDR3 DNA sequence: TGTGCCAGCAGCCCCGGGACTAGCGGGAGTTTACCCTACGAGCAGTACTTC. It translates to CASSPGTSGSLPYEQYF.

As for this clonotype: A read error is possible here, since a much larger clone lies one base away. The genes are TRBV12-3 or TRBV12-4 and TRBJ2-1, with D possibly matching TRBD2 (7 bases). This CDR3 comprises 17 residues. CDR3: CASSLARVGGGRYEQSF. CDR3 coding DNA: TGTGCCAGCAGTTTAGCGCGGGTAGGGGGGGGGAGGTATGAGCAGTCCTTC.

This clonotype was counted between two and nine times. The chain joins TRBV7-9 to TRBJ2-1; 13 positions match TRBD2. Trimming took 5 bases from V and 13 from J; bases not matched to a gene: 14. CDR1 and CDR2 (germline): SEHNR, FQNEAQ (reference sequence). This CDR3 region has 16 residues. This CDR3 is CASSARTSGRRGRQFF. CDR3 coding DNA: TGTGCCAGCAGCGCCCGGACTAGCGGGAGAAGGGGGCGCCAGTTCTTC. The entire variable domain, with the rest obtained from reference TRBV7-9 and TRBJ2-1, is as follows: DTGVSQNPRHKITKRGQNVTFRCDPISEHNRLYWYRQTLGQGPEFLTYFQNEAQLEKSRLLSDRFSAERPKGSFSTLEIQRTEQGDSAMYLCASSARTSGRRGRQFFGPGTRLTVL.

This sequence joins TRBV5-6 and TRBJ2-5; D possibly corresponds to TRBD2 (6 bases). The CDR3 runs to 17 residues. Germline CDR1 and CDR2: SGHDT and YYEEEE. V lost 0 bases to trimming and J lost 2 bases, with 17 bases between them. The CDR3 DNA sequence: TGTGCCAGCAGCTTGGGACCCCCGACTAGAGGGCAAGAGACCCAGTACTTC. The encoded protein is CASSLGPPTRGQETQYF.

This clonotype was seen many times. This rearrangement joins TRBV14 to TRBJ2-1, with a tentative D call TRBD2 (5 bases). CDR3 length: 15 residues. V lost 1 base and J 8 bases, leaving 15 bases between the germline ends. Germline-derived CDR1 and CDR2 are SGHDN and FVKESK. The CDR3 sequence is CASSQVLEGWDEQFF. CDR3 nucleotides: TGTGCCAGCAGCCAAGTCCTCGAGGGCTGGGATGAGCAGTTCTTC. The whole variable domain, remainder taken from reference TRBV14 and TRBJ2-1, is EAGVTQFPSHSVIEKGQTVTLRCDPISGHDNLYWYRRVMGKEIKFLLHFVKESKQDESGMPNNRFLAERTGGTYSTLKVQPAELEDSGVYFCASSQVLEGWDEQFFGPGTRLTVL.

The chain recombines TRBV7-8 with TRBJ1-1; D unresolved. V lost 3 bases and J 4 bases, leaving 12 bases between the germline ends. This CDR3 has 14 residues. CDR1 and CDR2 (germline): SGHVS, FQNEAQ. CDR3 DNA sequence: TGTGCCAGCAGCTTTGAGAGGACTCTCACTGAAGCTTTCTTT. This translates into CASSFERTLTEAFF. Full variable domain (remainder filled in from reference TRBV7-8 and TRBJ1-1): GAGVSQSPRYKVAKRGQDVALRCDPISGHVSLFWYQQALGQGPEFLTYFQNEAQLDKSGLPSDRFFAERPEGSVSTLKIQRTQQEDSAVYLCASSFERTLTEAFFGQGTRLTVV.

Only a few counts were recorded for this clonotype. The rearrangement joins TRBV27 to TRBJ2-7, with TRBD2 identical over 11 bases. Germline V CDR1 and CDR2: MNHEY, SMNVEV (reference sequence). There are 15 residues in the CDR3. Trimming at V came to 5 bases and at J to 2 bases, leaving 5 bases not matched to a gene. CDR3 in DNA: TGTGCCAGCAGTAGACTAGCGGGACCCCCCTACGAGCAGTACTTC. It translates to CASSRLAGPPYEQYF.

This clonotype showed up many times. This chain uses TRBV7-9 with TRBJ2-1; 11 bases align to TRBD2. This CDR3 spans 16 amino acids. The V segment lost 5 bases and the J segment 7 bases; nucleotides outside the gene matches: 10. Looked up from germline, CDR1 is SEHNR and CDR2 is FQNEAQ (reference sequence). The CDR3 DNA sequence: TGTGCCAGCAGCCTTGCGGGGACTAGCGGTGCGAATGAGCAGTTCTTC. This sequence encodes CASSLAGTSGANEQFF.

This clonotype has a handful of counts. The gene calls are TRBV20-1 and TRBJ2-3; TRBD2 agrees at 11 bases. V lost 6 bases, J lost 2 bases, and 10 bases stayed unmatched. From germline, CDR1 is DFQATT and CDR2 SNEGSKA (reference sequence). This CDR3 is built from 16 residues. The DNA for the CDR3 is TGCAGTGCGGACCGAATAGCGGGAGGGTCCACAGATACGCAGTATTTT. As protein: CSADRIAGGSTDTQYF.

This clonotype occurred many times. The CDR3 protein is CASTRDRRNQPQHF. The CDR3, as DNA: TGTGCCAGCACCCGGGACAGGAGGAATCAGCCCCAGCATTTT. The genes are TRBV6-1 and TRBJ1-5; TRBD1 matches 8 bases. The CDR3 has 14 residues. V gave up 7 bases and J gave up 4 bases; unmatched junction bases: 6. Per germline, CDR1 MNHNS and CDR2 SASEGT.

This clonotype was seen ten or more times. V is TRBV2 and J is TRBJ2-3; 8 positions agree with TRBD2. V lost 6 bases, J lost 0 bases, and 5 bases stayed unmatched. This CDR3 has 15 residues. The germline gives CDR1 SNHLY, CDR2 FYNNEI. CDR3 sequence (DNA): TGTGCCAGCAGAAAGACTAGCGTAAGCACAGATACGCAGTATTTT. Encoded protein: CASRKTSVSTDTQYF.

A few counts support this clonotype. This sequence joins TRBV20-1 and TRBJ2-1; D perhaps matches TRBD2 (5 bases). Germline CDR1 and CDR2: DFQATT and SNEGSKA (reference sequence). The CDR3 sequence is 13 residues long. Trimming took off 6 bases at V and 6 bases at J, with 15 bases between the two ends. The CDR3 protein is CSARELSGNEQFF. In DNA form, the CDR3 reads TGCAGTGCGAGGGAACTGAGCGGCAATGAGCAGTTCTTC.

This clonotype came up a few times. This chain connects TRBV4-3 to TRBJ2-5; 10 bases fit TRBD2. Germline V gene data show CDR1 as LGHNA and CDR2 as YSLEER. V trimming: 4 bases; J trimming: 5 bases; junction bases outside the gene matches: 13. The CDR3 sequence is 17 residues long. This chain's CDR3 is CASSPNRPAGGRETQYF. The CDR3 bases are TGCGCCAGCAGCCCCAACCGTCCAGCGGGAGGGCGGGAGACCCAGTACTTC.

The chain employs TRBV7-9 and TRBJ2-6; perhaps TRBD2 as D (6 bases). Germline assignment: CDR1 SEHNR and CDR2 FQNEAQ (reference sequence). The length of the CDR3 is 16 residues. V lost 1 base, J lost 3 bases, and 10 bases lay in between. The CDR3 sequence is CASSLGAGFGANVLTF. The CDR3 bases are TGTGCCAGCAGCTTAGGGGCGGGGTTTGGGGCCAACGTCCTGACTTTC.

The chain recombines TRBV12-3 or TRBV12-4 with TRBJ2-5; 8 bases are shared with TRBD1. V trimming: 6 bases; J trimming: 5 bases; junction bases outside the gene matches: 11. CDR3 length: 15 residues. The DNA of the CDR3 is TGTGCCAGCAGATACGACAGGGGCGACGGGGAGACCCAGTACTTC. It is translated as CASRYDRGDGETQYF.

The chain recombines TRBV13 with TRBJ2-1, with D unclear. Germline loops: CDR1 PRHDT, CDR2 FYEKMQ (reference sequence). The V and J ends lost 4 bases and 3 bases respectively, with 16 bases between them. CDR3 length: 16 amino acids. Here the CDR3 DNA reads TGTGCCAGCAGCTCCCTCCCTCTAACGGACTACAATGAGCAGTTCTTC. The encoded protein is CASSSLPLTDYNEQFF.

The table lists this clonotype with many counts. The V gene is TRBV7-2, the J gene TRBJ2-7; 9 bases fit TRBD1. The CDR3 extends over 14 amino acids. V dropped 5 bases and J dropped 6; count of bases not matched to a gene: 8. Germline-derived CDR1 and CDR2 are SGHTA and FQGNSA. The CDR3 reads CASSPGQGYSEQYF. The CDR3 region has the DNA TGTGCCAGCAGCCCGGGACAGGGCTATAGCGAGCAGTACTTC. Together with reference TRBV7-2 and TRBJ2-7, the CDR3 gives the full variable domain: GAGVSQSPSNKVTEKGKDVELRCDPISGHTALYWYRQSLGQGLEFLIYFQGNSAPDKSGLPSDRFSAERTGGSVSTLTIQRTQQEDSAVYLCASSPGQGYSEQYFGPGTRLTVT.

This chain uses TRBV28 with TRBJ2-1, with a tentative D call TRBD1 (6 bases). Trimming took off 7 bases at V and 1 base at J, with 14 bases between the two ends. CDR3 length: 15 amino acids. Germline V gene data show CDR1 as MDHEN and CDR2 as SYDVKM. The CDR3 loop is CASKFHRESYNEQFF. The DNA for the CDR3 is TGTGCCAGCAAGTTTCACAGGGAGTCCTACAATGAGCAGTTCTTC.

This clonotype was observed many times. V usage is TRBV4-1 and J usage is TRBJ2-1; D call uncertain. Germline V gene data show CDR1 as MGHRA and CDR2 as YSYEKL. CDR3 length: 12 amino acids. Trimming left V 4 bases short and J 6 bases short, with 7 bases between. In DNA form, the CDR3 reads TGCGCCAGCAGCCTAAAGGGCAATGAGCAGTTCTTC. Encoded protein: CASSLKGNEQFF.

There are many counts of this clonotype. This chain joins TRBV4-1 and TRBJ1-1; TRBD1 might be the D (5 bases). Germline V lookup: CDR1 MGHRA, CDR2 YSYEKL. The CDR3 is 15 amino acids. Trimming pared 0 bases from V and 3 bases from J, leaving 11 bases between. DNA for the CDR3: TGCGCCAGCAGCCAAGAGGGGCAGGGTGACACTGAAGCTTTCTTT. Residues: CASSQEGQGDTEAFF.

The CDR3 is CASSYSPTGGGYTF. The CDR3 coding sequence is TGTGCCAGCAGTTACTCCCCGACAGGGGGTGGCTACACCTTC. V usage is TRBV6-5 and J usage is TRBJ1-2; 9 bases line up with TRBD1. V trimming: 0 bases; J trimming: 7 bases; junction bases outside the gene matches: 3. The CDR3 has 14 amino acids. Germline CDR1 and CDR2: MNHEY and SVGAGI.

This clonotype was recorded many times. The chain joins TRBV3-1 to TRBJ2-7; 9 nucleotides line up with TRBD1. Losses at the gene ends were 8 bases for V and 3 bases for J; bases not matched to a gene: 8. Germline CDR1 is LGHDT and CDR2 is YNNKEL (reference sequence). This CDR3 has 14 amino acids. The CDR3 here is CASGDRVKSYEQYF. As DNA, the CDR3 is TGTGCCAGCGGGGACAGGGTAAAAAGCTACGAGCAGTACTTC.

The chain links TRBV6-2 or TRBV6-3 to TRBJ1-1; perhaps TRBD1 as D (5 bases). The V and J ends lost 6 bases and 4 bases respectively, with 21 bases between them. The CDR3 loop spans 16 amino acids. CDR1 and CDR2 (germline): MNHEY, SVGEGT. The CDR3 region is CASRGGGGEGSTEAFF. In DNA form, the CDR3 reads TGTGCCAGCAGGGGGGGGGGGGGGGAGGGAAGCACTGAAGCTTTCTTT.

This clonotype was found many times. DNA for the CDR3: TGCAGTGCCCAGAACCGAATTGGAGCGGCAGATACGCAGTATTTT. This sequence encodes CSAQNRIGAADTQYF. V gene TRBV20-1 combines with J gene TRBJ2-3; D might be TRBD2 (5 bases). CDR1 and CDR2 (germline): DFQATT, SNEGSKA (reference sequence). This CDR3 spans 15 amino acids. V was trimmed by 6 bases and J by 4 bases, leaving 20 bases between them.

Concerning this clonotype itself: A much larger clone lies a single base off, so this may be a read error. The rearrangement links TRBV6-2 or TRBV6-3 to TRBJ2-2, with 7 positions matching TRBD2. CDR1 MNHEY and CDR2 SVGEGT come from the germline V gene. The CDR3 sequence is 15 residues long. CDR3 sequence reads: CASSYLGRGTGELSF. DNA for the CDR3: TGTGCCAGCAGTTACCTAGGGAGGGGCACCGGGGAGCTGTCTTTT.

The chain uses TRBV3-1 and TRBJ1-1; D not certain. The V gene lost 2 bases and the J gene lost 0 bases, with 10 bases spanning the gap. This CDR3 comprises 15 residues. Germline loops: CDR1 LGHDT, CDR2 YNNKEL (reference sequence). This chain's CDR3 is CASSQYIRMNTEAFF. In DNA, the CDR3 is TGTGCCAGCAGCCAATATATCAGAATGAACACTGAAGCTTTCTTT.

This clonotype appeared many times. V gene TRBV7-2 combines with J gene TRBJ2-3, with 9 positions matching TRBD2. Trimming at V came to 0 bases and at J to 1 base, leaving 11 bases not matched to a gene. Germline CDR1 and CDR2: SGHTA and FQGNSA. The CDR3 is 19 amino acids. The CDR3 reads CASSLALKTRTSGTDTQYF. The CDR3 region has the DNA TGTGCCAGCAGCTTAGCCTTGAAGACACGGACTAGCGGCACAGATACGCAGTATTTT.